Following are 29 T cell receptor beta chains from one sample sequenced in a study of shared clonotypes between healthy human individuals. This table comes from immunoSEQ multiplex PCR, and its TCRdb copy is limited to in-frame clones, with some not included. The table records 1,500,000 or so clones, roughly 96% of them present only once. The sample was naive CD4+ T cells sorted from blood. Stated subset: CD45RA+ positively selected. The receptors were gathered from a man aged 25 to 40 in good health.

J is TRBJ2-7 and V is TRBV5-1; D gene ambiguous. Germline CDR1 is SGHRS and CDR2 is YFSETQ. There are 14 residues in the CDR3. With 4 bases removed from V and 5 bases from J, the gap between germline ends came to 16 bases. This chain's CDR3 is CASSPRWAGDEQYF. In DNA form, the CDR3 reads TGCGCCAGCAGCCCCCGTTGGGCCGGCGACGAGCAGTACTTC.

V usage is TRBV7-2 and J usage is TRBJ2-7; D gene ambiguous. The CDR3 runs 13 residues. Germline V lookup: CDR1 SGHTA, CDR2 FQGNSA. The germline V and J ends were trimmed by 9 bases and 2 bases, with 14 bases remaining between them. The CDR3 sequence is CASSRIQAYEQYF. CDR3 DNA: TGTGCCAGTAGTCGGATCCAGGCCTACGAGCAGTACTTC.

The chain has TRBV11-3 and TRBJ2-7, with D possibly called TRBD1 or TRBD2 (5 bases each). This CDR3 is 14 amino acids long. The V end was cut by 1 base, the J end by 3 bases, with 10 bases between. CDR1 and CDR2 (germline): SGHNT, YENEEA. This CDR3 reads CASSLAWDGYEQYF. DNA for the CDR3: TGTGCCAGCAGCTTAGCCTGGGACGGCTACGAGCAGTACTTC. Supplemented by reference TRBV11-3 and TRBJ2-7, the full variable domain reads EAGVVQSPRYKIIEKKQPVAFWCNPISGHNTLYWYLQNLGQGPELLIRYENEEAVDDSQLPKDRFSAERLKGVDSTLKIQPAELGDSAVYLCASSLAWDGYEQYFGPGTRLTVT.

The chain is built from TRBV5-6 and TRBJ1-3, with 10 bases lining up with TRBD1. Germline loops: CDR1 SGHDT, CDR2 YYEEEE. V trimming: 3 bases; J trimming: 4 bases; junction bases outside the gene matches: 13. There are 18 residues in the CDR3. The CDR3, as DNA: TGTGCCAGCAGCTGGACGTATAGGGGACAGGGGAGAGGAAACACCATATATTTT. This encodes CASSWTYRGQGRGNTIYF.

The chain employs TRBV11-2 and TRBJ2-2; D gene unclear. Germline assignment: CDR1 SGHAT and CDR2 FQNNGV. The CDR3 length is 14 residues. With 8 bases removed from V and 0 bases from J, the gap between germline ends came to 10 bases. CDR3 sequence reads: CASFSQTNTGELFF. CDR3 bases: TGTGCCAGCTTTTCACAGACGAACACCGGGGAGCTGTTTTTT.

The V call is TRBV28, the J call TRBJ1-1, with D unresolved. The CDR3 consists of 13 residues. Per germline, CDR1 MDHEN and CDR2 SYDVKM. V dropped 8 bases and J dropped 1 base, with 11 bases sitting between them. CDR3 residues: CASLRPGNTEAFF. The CDR3 nucleotides read TGTGCCAGCCTACGCCCAGGGAACACTGAAGCTTTCTTT.

The V gene is TRBV4-3, the J gene TRBJ1-2; D is unresolved. The germline V gene has CDR1 LGHNA and CDR2 YSLEER. V lost 4 bases to trimming and J lost 7 bases, with 19 bases between them. The CDR3 has 15 amino acids. CDR3 DNA sequence: TGCGCCAGCAGCCCTCAAGATAGGAGGTCGGGTGGCTACACCTTC. Translated: CASSPQDRRSGGYTF.

The chain recombines TRBV27 with TRBJ1-2; D is unresolved. Germline V lookup: CDR1 MNHEY, CDR2 SMNVEV (reference sequence). The length of the CDR3 is 16 residues. Trimming stripped 0 bases from V and 3 bases from J, with 14 bases between. Here the CDR3 reads CASSLSPRSPHYGYTF. For the CDR3, the DNA is TGTGCCAGCAGTTTATCCCCTCGGAGTCCCCACTATGGCTACACCTTC.

J is TRBJ1-2 and V is TRBV7-3; D unresolved. CDR3 length equals 15 residues. Trimming shortened V by 2 bases and J by 8 bases, and 18 bases separated the two germline ends. Germline V gives CDR1 SGHTA, CDR2 FQGTGA. The CDR3 is CASSLGPLGEGGYTF. CDR3 DNA: TGTGCCAGCAGCTTAGGGCCCCTAGGAGAGGGAGGCTACACCTTC. The variable domain in full, completed from reference TRBV7-3 and TRBJ1-2, reads GAGVSQTPSNKVTEKGKYVELRCDPISGHTALYWYRQSLGQGPEFLIYFQGTGAADDSGLPNDRFFAVRPEGSVSTLKIQRTERGDSAVYLCASSLGPLGEGGYTFGSGTRLTVV.

V gene TRBV6-5 combines with J gene TRBJ2-1, with 13 bases matching TRBD2. The trim removed 8 bases at V and 8 bases at J, leaving 3 bases unmatched. Germline V lookup: CDR1 MNHEY, CDR2 SVGAGI. The CDR3 length is 13 residues. This CDR3 is CASGLAGEYEQFF. CDR3 DNA sequence: TGTGCCAGCGGACTAGCGGGAGAGTATGAGCAGTTCTTC.

The CDR3 here is CAAGTGSHGYTF. As DNA, the CDR3 is TGTGCCGCTGGGACAGGTTCCCATGGCTACACCTTC. J is TRBJ1-2 and V is TRBV10-3; 8 bases map to TRBD1. Germline-derived CDR1 and CDR2 are ENHRY and SYGVKD. The CDR3 covers 12 residues. The trim removed 11 bases at V and 6 bases at J, leaving 8 bases unmatched.

The genes are TRBV7-2 and TRBJ1-2; D perhaps matches TRBD1 (5 bases). This CDR3 contains 12 residues. The germline V gene encodes CDR1 SGHTA and CDR2 FQGNSA. The V end was cut by 3 bases, the J end by 4 bases, with 6 bases between. The CDR3 nucleotides read TGTGCCAGCAGCTTGAGGGGCTATGGCTACACCTTC. The encoded protein is CASSLRGYGYTF.

The gene calls are TRBV5-4 and TRBJ1-3, with a possible D match to TRBD1 (5 bases). Looked up from germline, CDR1 is SGHNT and CDR2 is YYREEE (reference sequence). V was pared by 0 bases and J by 8 bases, with 12 bases between. This CDR3 has 14 amino acids. The CDR3 DNA is TGTGCCAGCAGCTTGGGGGGCTCCGGGCACACCATATATTTT. Translation: CASSLGGSGHTIYF.

This clone turned up a few times. This rearrangement joins TRBV5-1 to TRBJ2-6; D is unclear. CDR1 is SGHRS, CDR2 YFSETQ, per germline. The V end was cut by 3 bases, the J end by 2 bases, with 12 bases between. This CDR3 has 16 amino acids. The CDR3 DNA reads as TGCGCCAGCAGCTCACTGACTGCGACTGGGGCCAACGTCCTGACTTTC. Protein: CASSSLTATGANVLTF.

The rearrangement uses TRBV10-3 and TRBJ1-5; the D gene is possibly TRBD1 (5 bases). Germline-derived CDR1 and CDR2 are ENHRY and SYGVKD. V lost 6 bases and J 0 bases, leaving 9 bases between the germline ends. The CDR3 runs 14 residues. The CDR3, as DNA: TGTGCCATCAGCCGGGGACTTAGCAATCAGCCCCAGCATTTT. It codes for CAISRGLSNQPQHF.

The chain couples TRBV4-3 to TRBJ2-3; TRBD2 agrees at 8 bases. Per the germline V gene, CDR1 is LGHNA and CDR2 is YSLEER. The J segment lost 3 bases and the V segment lost 1 base, leaving 9 bases of the junction unmatched. The CDR3 is made up of 17 amino acids. This CDR3 is CASSQGPAGEGTDTQYF. The CDR3, as DNA: TGCGCCAGCAGCCAAGGTCCAGCGGGAGAAGGTACAGATACGCAGTATTTT.

Details on this clone: Other DNA sequences in the same sample also yield this CDR3. This rearrangement joins TRBV7-2 to TRBJ2-7, with D possibly matching TRBD1 (6 bases). The CDR3 is made up of 13 amino acids. Germline-derived CDR1 and CDR2 are SGHTA and FQGNSA. Trimming pared 1 base from V and 5 bases from J, leaving 9 bases between. This CDR3 is CASSLVPGDEQYF. In DNA form, the CDR3 reads TGTGCCAGCAGCTTAGTTCCAGGGGACGAGCAGTACTTC.

The chain carries TRBV7-9 and TRBJ2-4; D is uncertain. The CDR3 is 16 amino acids. Looked up from germline, CDR1 is SEHNR and CDR2 is FQNEAQ (reference sequence). Trimming took off 0 bases at V and 8 bases at J, with 17 bases between the two ends. The CDR3 DNA sequence: TGTGCCAGCAGCTTAGCTGCTGCCGGGCCAAGCGACATTCAGTACTTC. Translated, it gives CASSLAAAGPSDIQYF.

The CDR3: CAWSGKGAGETQYF. Here the CDR3 DNA reads TGTGCCTGGAGTGGGAAGGGGGCCGGTGAGACCCAGTACTTC. The rearrangement joins TRBV30 to TRBJ2-5; 7 bases fit TRBD1. There are 14 residues in the CDR3. V shed 1 base, J shed 5 bases, and the junction held 7 bases outside the gene matches. The germline gives CDR1 GTSNPN, CDR2 SVGIG (reference sequence). The full variable domain, in which reference TRBV30 and TRBJ2-5 provide the parts outside the CDR3, is SQTIHQWPATLVQPVGSPLSLECTVEGTSNPNLYWYRQAAGRGLQLLFYSVGIGQISSEVPQNLSASRPQDRQFILSSKKLLLSDSGFYLCAWSGKGAGETQYFGPGTRLLVL.

The chain joins TRBV6-1 to TRBJ1-5, with TRBD1 as a possible D gene (5 bases). The CDR3 runs 15 residues. Germline assignment: CDR1 MNHNS and CDR2 SASEGT. The V end lost 0 bases, the J end lost 6 bases, and 12 bases lay between the germline ends. The chain's CDR3 is CASSEAWAGSQPQHF. The CDR3 region has the DNA TGTGCCAGCAGTGAAGCGTGGGCAGGGTCTCAGCCCCAGCATTTT.

V usage is TRBV18 and J usage is TRBJ2-1, with D perhaps TRBD1 (5 bases). V gave up 0 bases and J gave up 3 bases, with 9 bases separating them. This CDR3 has 15 amino acids. CDR1 is KGHSH, CDR2 LQKENI, per germline. Here the CDR3 reads CASSPPDQGYNEQFF. CDR3 coding DNA: TGTGCCAGCTCACCACCGGATCAGGGCTACAATGAGCAGTTCTTC. Drawing the rest from reference TRBV18 and TRBJ2-1, the complete variable domain is NAGVMQNPRHLVRRRGQEARLRCSPMKGHSHVYWYRQLPEEGLKFMVYLQKENIIDESGMPKERFSAEFPKEGPSILRIQQVVRGDSAAYFCASSPPDQGYNEQFFGPGTRLTVL.

This chain links TRBV15 with TRBJ2-2; perhaps TRBD2 as D (6 bases). The germline gives CDR1 LNHNV, CDR2 YYDKDF (reference sequence). This CDR3 spans 18 amino acids. Trimming removed 0 bases from V and 4 bases from J, with 18 bases in between. CDR3 sequence (DNA): TGTGCCACCAGCAGAGAAATTAGCGGATGGCGTCTCACCGGGGAGCTGTTTTTT. This encodes CATSREISGWRLTGELFF.

The rearrangement links TRBV19 to TRBJ1-5, with D hard to call. The CDR3 runs 14 residues. Trimming cost V 2 bases and J 6 bases, with 11 bases left between them. CDR1 and CDR2 (germline): LNHDA, SQIVND (reference sequence). The CDR3 nucleotides are TGTGCCAGTAGTATAAGACCGCTGGGTCAGCCCCAGCATTTT. Translating gives CASSIRPLGQPQHF.

This chain links TRBV5-1 with TRBJ2-7; possibly TRBD1 for D (5 bases). The CDR3 contains 15 residues. Germline V gene sequence: CDR1 SGHRS, CDR2 YFSETQ. V lost 1 base and J 2 bases, leaving 13 bases between the germline ends. CDR3 bases: TGCGCCAGCAGCTTGTCAGGGCGACCGGCCTACGAGCAGTACTTC. Translation: CASSLSGRPAYEQYF.

This chain uses TRBV19 with TRBJ2-5; 8 bases agree with TRBD1. The ends lost 5 bases at V and 2 bases at J; junction bases unmatched: 7. CDR3 length: 15 amino acids. CDR1 and CDR2 from the germline V gene are LNHDA and SQIVND (reference sequence). In DNA form, the CDR3 reads TGTGCCAGTAGTTCGACAGGGGCAGGGCAAGAGACCCAGTACTTC. Amino acids: CASSSTGAGQETQYF. The full variable domain, rest sourced from reference TRBV19 and TRBJ2-5, is DGGITQSPKYLFRKEGQNVTLSCEQNLNHDAMYWYRQDPGQGLRLIYYSQIVNDFQKGDIAEGYSVSREKKESFPLTVTSAQKNPTAFYLCASSSTGAGQETQYFGPGTRLLVL.

This clone was detected only once. The rearrangement links TRBV28 to TRBJ2-7, with D perhaps matching TRBD1 or TRBD2 (5 bases each). The V end lost 7 bases, the J end lost 4 bases, and 11 bases lay between the germline ends. Germline V gene data show CDR1 as MDHEN and CDR2 as SYDVKM. There are 12 residues in the CDR3. The CDR3 sequence is CASKGERYEQYF. The CDR3 region has the DNA TGTGCCAGCAAAGGGGAGCGGTACGAGCAGTACTTC.

The chain carries TRBV5-6 and TRBJ2-7; 10 nucleotides match TRBD2. CDR1 is SGHDT, CDR2 YYEEEE, per germline. CDR3 length: 14 amino acids. J gave up 2 bases and V 1 base, and 0 bases lay outside the gene matches. The chain's CDR3 is CASSLLAGAYEQYF. The CDR3 bases are TGTGCCAGCAGCTTGCTAGCGGGGGCCTACGAGCAGTACTTC.

The chain employs TRBV7-2 and TRBJ2-1; D gene ambiguous. Trimming took off 1 base at V and 9 bases at J, with 10 bases between the two ends. The CDR3 covers 13 residues. CDR1 SGHTA and CDR2 FQGNSA come from the germline V gene. Here the CDR3 DNA reads TGTGCCAGCAGCTTAGGCGTCCCGGGTGAGCAGTTCTTC. Protein product: CASSLGVPGEQFF.

The chain has TRBV7-8 and TRBJ1-1, with unresolved D. Trimming removed 1 base from V and 0 bases from J, with 6 bases in between. The CDR3 is 14 residues long. Germline CDR1 and CDR2: SGHVS and FQNEAQ. The DNA for the CDR3 is TGTGCCAGCAGCTTAGGAGGACTGAACACTGAAGCTTTCTTT. Translation gives CASSLGGLNTEAFF.